A single TCR beta chain is shown here with its context. This sample was included in a study of blood T cell repertoires in COVID-19. Study-wide background: Specimens from acute and convalescent COVID-19 originated in the United States, Italy and Spain.

Trimming left V 7 bases short and J 3 bases short, with 11 bases between. The CDR3 runs to 12 residues. CDR1 is SGDLS and CDR2 is YYNGEE in the germline V gene. Original processing methods: Amplifying reference gene primers gave estimates of nucleated cell counts. TCRdb keeps only in-frame clones here, not all; method: immunoSEQ multiplex PCR. V and J calls and clone size come straight from that table; D and trimming were deduced from the DNA. The table includes roughly 170,000 clones, about 78% detected once. Participant ages covered about 18 to 89 years across around 22 US areas. The recovered donors of Cohort 3 showed two negative PCRs, clearance, or symptom resolution.

The TCR was taken from a woman in her forties or fifties who had recovered from COVID-19. Sequencing was done on a sample of PBMCs or T cells enriched from blood (not recorded which). This chain connects TRBV9 to TRBJ2-7; no firm D call. The CDR3 is CASRTEFYEQYF. CDR3 in DNA: TGTGCCAGCCGCACAGAATTCTACGAGCAGTACTTC.